This T cell receptor (beta chain) was recorded in a study of blood T cell repertoires in COVID-19. Study overall: Sites across the United States, Italy and Spain contributed samples from acute and convalescent COVID-19. Sources were T cells, B-cell-depleted T cells, or PBMCs; the material itself was cDNA or gDNA.

Original analysis: Researchers report that nucleated cell counts were estimated from reference gene primer amplification. Sequenced by immunoSEQ multiplex PCR; TCRdb stores in-frame clones only, minus some. The V and J calls and clone size come from that table; D and trimming were worked out from the DNA. The profile covers approximately 190,000 clones, with about four fifths appearing a single time and about 7% taken by the ten largest. J was trimmed by 4 bases and V by 6 bases; bases with no gene match: 8. This CDR3 has 15 amino acids. Per germline, CDR1 SGHAT and CDR2 FQNNGV. Sequenced: peripheral blood. V is TRBV11-2 and J is TRBJ2-5; 10 bases agree with TRBD1. This TCR was sampled from a man aged 60 to 69 with acute or convalescent COVID-19. CDR3 nucleotides: TGTGCCAGCAGTCGCGACAGGGGGCGAGGAGAGACCCAGTACTTC. Translating it yields CASSRDRGRGETQYF.